Listed here are 27 T cell receptor beta chains from one sample, sequenced in a study of T-cell memory formation after mild COVID-19. TCRdb called the 5' RACE reads again in MiXCR, with one record for every CDR3 protein. The sample has fewer than 550,000 distinct CDR3 sequences, roughly 20% seen once. The material sequenced was PBMCs or a T cell subset sorted from them (not recorded which). The receptors were sampled from an adult woman who had mild COVID-19 (a few samples of this study predate the infection). Cell type and time point are not known.

The rearrangement uses TRBV12-3 or TRBV12-4 and TRBJ2-7, with a tentative D call TRBD1 (6 bases). This CDR3 contains 14 residues. V lost 5 bases and J lost 4, with 15 bases in between. CDR3 DNA: TGTGCCAGCAGTACTTCCGGGACACCATACGAGCAGTACTTC. Translated: CASSTSGTPYEQYF.

This clonotype was seen only a few times. The J gene is TRBJ2-4, the V gene TRBV5-1; possibly TRBD1 for D (6 bases). CDR1 SGHRS and CDR2 YFSETQ come from the germline V gene. The CDR3 consists of 15 residues. V lost 5 bases and J lost 1, with 13 bases in between. CDR3 nucleotide sequence: TGCGCCAGCAGACCCCAGGGGATGGCCAAAAACATTCAGTACTTC. Its protein is CASRPQGMAKNIQYF.

The chain has TRBV5-6 and TRBJ2-3; no firm D call. Germline CDR1 and CDR2: SGHDT and YYEEEE. The V and J ends lost 4 bases and 5 bases respectively, with 11 bases between them. CDR3 length: 13 residues. The CDR3 is CASSARQGDTQYF. The CDR3 DNA is TGTGCCAGCAGCGCCCGACAAGGAGATACGCAGTATTTT.

The V gene is TRBV15, the J gene TRBJ2-3; a weak D match, TRBD2 (5 bases). The CDR3 length is 16 residues. Trimming took 3 bases from V and 4 from J, leaving 17 bases between them. Germline V gives CDR1 LNHNV, CDR2 YYDKDF (reference sequence). The chain's CDR3 is CATSSSGGLSPDTQYF. CDR3 sequence (DNA): TGTGCCACCAGCAGTTCCGGCGGGCTATCACCAGATACGCAGTATTTT.

The J gene is TRBJ2-1, the V gene TRBV5-1, with TRBD2 matching over 12 bases. Germline V gene sequence: CDR1 SGHRS, CDR2 YFSETQ. The length of the CDR3 is 15 residues. V dropped 4 bases and J dropped 6; count of bases not matched to a gene: 5. Here the CDR3 DNA reads TGCGCCAGCAGCACCCCTAGCGGGGGGGCCAATGAGCAGTTCTTC. This translates into CASSTPSGGANEQFF. Using reference TRBV5-1 and TRBJ2-1 for the parts outside the CDR3, the full variable domain is KAGVTQTPRYLIKTRGQQVTLSCSPISGHRSVSWYQQTPGQGLQFLFEYFSETQRNKGNFPGRFSGRQFSNSRSEMNVSTLELGDSALYLCASSTPSGGANEQFFGPGTRLTVL.

The chain combines TRBV30 with TRBJ2-1, with 8 bases that match TRBD1. The CDR3 covers 15 residues. Trimming took 5 bases from V and 0 from J; bases not matched to a gene: 6. The germline CDR1 and CDR2 sequences are GTSNPN and SVGIG (reference sequence). CDR3 nucleotide sequence: TGTGCCTGGGAAACAGGGGGATCCTCCTACAATGAGCAGTTCTTC. The encoded protein is CAWETGGSSYNEQFF.

Many counts were recorded for this clonotype. The chain combines TRBV4-1 with TRBJ2-7, with D perhaps matching TRBD1 (5 bases). This CDR3 has 15 residues. Trimming removed 2 bases from V and 3 bases from J, with 14 bases in between. Looked up from germline, CDR1 is MGHRA and CDR2 is YSYEKL. CDR3 DNA sequence: TGCGCCAGCAGCCAATCTTGGGGCGGAAACTACGAGCAGTACTTC. Protein: CASSQSWGGNYEQYF.

The chain uses TRBV5-4 and TRBJ2-7; 7 nucleotides line up with TRBD1. V gave up 0 bases and J gave up 2 bases; unmatched junction bases: 8. Germline CDR1 and CDR2: SGHNT and YYREEE (reference sequence). This CDR3 comprises 16 residues. This CDR3 is CASSLGPGQTTYEQYF. CDR3 DNA sequence: TGTGCCAGCAGCTTGGGCCCGGGACAGACTACCTACGAGCAGTACTTC.

With regard to this clonotype: Germline and junction disagree at one end, which may indicate a read error. V is TRBV7-9 and J is TRBJ2-1; D ambiguous. CDR3 length equals 13 residues. Germline V gene data show CDR1 as SEHNR and CDR2 as FQNEAQ (reference sequence). CDR3 amino acids: CASSFYSNNEQFF. The CDR3 bases are TGTGCCAGCAGCTTTTACTCCAACAATGAGCAGTTCTTC.

This sequence joins TRBV19 and TRBJ1-5; 7 bases align to TRBD1. The CDR3 contains 14 residues. The V gene's germline CDR1 is LNHDA and CDR2 SQIVND (reference sequence). Germline trimming cut 0 bases from V and 9 bases from J; bases unmatched to any gene: 5. The DNA for the CDR3 is TGTGCCAGTAGTATAGACCTACAGGGGCGGCCCCAGCATTTT. Translating gives CASSIDLQGRPQHF.

This chain uses TRBV29-1 with TRBJ1-3; D is perhaps TRBD1 (6 bases). The CDR3 runs 15 residues. Between the trimmed V and J ends, which lost 2 bases and 4 bases, there was a span of 15 bases. CDR1 is SQVTM and CDR2 is ANQGSEA in the germline V gene. Here the CDR3 DNA reads TGCAGCGTTGAAAGTCCGGGGGCGAAAGGAAACACCATATATTTT. As protein: CSVESPGAKGNTIYF.

This clonotype has just a few counts. CDR3 region: CSASRRGAQYF. In DNA form, the CDR3 reads TGCAGTGCTAGTCGACGGGGGGCCCAGTACTTC. The chain links TRBV20-1 to TRBJ2-5, with TRBD2 matching over 7 bases. The CDR3 covers 11 residues. V was pared by 3 bases and J by 9 bases, with 4 bases of the junction left unmatched. CDR1 and CDR2 (germline): DFQATT, SNEGSKA (reference sequence).

A few counts support this clonotype. This sequence joins TRBV7-9 and TRBJ2-3; D not resolved. V was pared by 0 bases and J by 8 bases, with 9 bases between. Per germline, CDR1 SEHNR and CDR2 FQNEAQ (reference sequence). This CDR3 has 13 amino acids. The DNA of the CDR3 is TGTGCCAGCAGCTTAGCCCCGCGCGGTACGCAGTATTTT. Translation gives CASSLAPRGTQYF.

This clonotype came up many times. The chain recombines TRBV10-3 with TRBJ1-3, with unresolved D. This CDR3 contains 12 residues. Germline V gene lookup returns CDR1 ENHRY and CDR2 SYGVKD. Trimming left V 3 bases short and J 4 bases short, with 4 bases between. CDR3 loop: CAISDPGNTIYF. CDR3 bases: TGTGCCATCAGTGACCCCGGAAACACCATATATTTT.

The sample holds a few counts of this clonotype. The rearrangement uses TRBV11-3 and TRBJ2-4, with 13 nucleotides matching TRBD2. Germline CDR1 SGHNT, CDR2 YENEEA. The CDR3 length is 16 residues. V dropped 4 bases and J dropped 9; count of bases not matched to a gene: 9. DNA of the CDR3: TGTGCCAGCAGCTCTCGGACTAGCGGGAGAGAGGGCATTCAGTACTTC. Its protein product is CASSSRTSGREGIQYF.

The J gene is TRBJ2-7, the V gene TRBV3-1, with 10 nucleotides matching TRBD1. CDR3 length: 16 residues. V lost 1 base to trimming and J lost 2 bases; unmatched junction nucleotides: 5. The V gene's germline CDR1 is LGHDT and CDR2 YNNKEL (reference sequence). The DNA for the CDR3 is TGTGCCAGCAGCCAAGTACCGGGACAGGGGACCTACGAGCAGTACTTC. This gives the protein CASSQVPGQGTYEQYF.

Only a few counts were recorded for this clonotype. The genes are TRBV7-2 and TRBJ2-1; a possible D gene is TRBD1 (6 bases). With 5 bases removed from V and 3 bases from J, the gap between germline ends came to 17 bases. CDR1 and CDR2 (germline): SGHTA, FQGNSA. The length of the CDR3 is 16 residues. CDR3 nucleotide sequence: TGTGCCAGCAGCACTAGGGTAGGGGGTCTCTACAATGAGCAGTTCTTC. It specifies CASSTRVGGLYNEQFF.

The table lists this clonotype with many counts. This sequence joins TRBV7-3 and TRBJ2-5; D call uncertain. V lost 1 base and J lost 5, with 11 bases in between. This CDR3 has 14 residues. The germline CDR1 and CDR2 sequences are SGHTA and FQGTGA. Here the CDR3 DNA reads TGTGCCAGCAGCTTAAGGGCTAGGAGTGAGACCCAGTACTTC. It codes for CASSLRARSETQYF.

The chain combines TRBV6-2 or TRBV6-3 with TRBJ2-7; a possible D gene is TRBD2 (5 bases). The CDR3 has 14 residues. Germline values: CDR1 MNHEY, CDR2 SVGEGT. Trimming shortened V by 1 base and J by 7 bases, and 14 bases separated the two germline ends. CDR3 bases: TGTGCCAGCAGTTACTTCGGTGGATCGGGGGAGCAGTACTTC. Its protein product is CASSYFGGSGEQYF.

In its sample, this clonotype was seen a few times. The gene calls are TRBV24-1 and TRBJ2-2; 10 bases map to TRBD1. The CDR3 is made up of 15 amino acids. The V gene's germline CDR1 is KGHDR and CDR2 SFDVKD. The ends lost 9 bases at V and 3 bases at J; junction bases unmatched: 6. The CDR3 DNA is TGTGCCACCGTTGCCGGGACAGGGGACACCGGGGAGCTGTTTTTT. Protein product: CATVAGTGDTGELFF.

CDR3 loop: CSANTGPYNSPLHF. The CDR3 coding sequence is TGCAGTGCAAACACAGGGCCCTATAATTCACCCCTCCACTTT. V and J are TRBV20-1 and TRBJ1-6, with D tentatively TRBD1 (6 bases). V lost 6 bases, J lost 2 bases, and 11 bases lay in between. CDR3 length equals 14 residues. Germline V gives CDR1 DFQATT, CDR2 SNEGSKA (reference sequence).

The chain uses TRBV2 and TRBJ2-1; 11 bases map to TRBD2. The CDR3 covers 15 residues. Looked up from germline, CDR1 is SNHLY and CDR2 is FYNNEI. Germline trimming cut 1 base from V and 15 bases from J; bases unmatched to any gene: 11. The CDR3 DNA sequence: TGTGCCAGCAGTGAAGTTGTAGCGGGGGGGCCTGATTGGTTCTTC. Protein sequence: CASSEVVAGGPDWFF. The variable domain in full, completed from reference TRBV2 and TRBJ2-1, reads EPEVTQTPSHQVTQMGQEVILRCVPISNHLYFYWYRQILGQKVEFLVSFYNNEISEKSEIFDDQFSVERPDGSNFTLKIRSTKLEDSAMYFCASSEVVAGGPDWFFGPGTRLTVL.

The chain joins TRBV12-3 or TRBV12-4 to TRBJ2-3, with D maybe TRBD1 (6 bases). Trimming stripped 6 bases from V and 0 bases from J, with 13 bases between. The CDR3 has 15 amino acids. This CDR3 is CASRGTRTSTDTQYF. CDR3 sequence (DNA): TGTGCCAGCAGAGGGACAAGAACTAGCACAGATACGCAGTATTTT.

The V gene is TRBV6-5, the J gene TRBJ1-1; D remains unclear. There are 14 residues in the CDR3. Germline CDR1 MNHEY, CDR2 SVGAGI. The V end was cut by 5 bases, the J end by 4 bases, with 14 bases between. Here the CDR3 DNA reads TGTGCCAGCAGTCTCAGTAGTAGCGGCACTGAAGCTTTCTTT. Amino acids: CASSLSSSGTEAFF.

In this sample, this clonotype turned up a few times. V usage is TRBV29-1 and J usage is TRBJ1-2, with D possibly matching TRBD1 (6 bases). CDR3 length: 12 residues. Germline CDR1 reads SQVTM; CDR2 reads ANQGSEA. Trimming left V 1 base short and J 6 bases short, with 9 bases between. CDR3 nucleotide sequence: TGCAGCGTTGAAGGACAGGCAAATGGCTACACCTTC. Its translation is CSVEGQANGYTF.

The chain combines TRBV5-1 with TRBJ2-1, with D possibly being TRBD1 or TRBD2 (5 bases each). The germline CDR1 and CDR2 sequences are SGHRS and YFSETQ. The CDR3 extends over 14 amino acids. V gave up 0 bases and J gave up 6 bases, with 10 bases separating them. CDR3 DNA sequence: TGCGCCAGCAGCTTGGGCCGGGGCGGCAATGAGCAGTTCTTC. Amino acids: CASSLGRGGNEQFF.

The rearrangement uses TRBV5-1 and TRBJ1-1; D is uncertain. This CDR3 has 15 residues. Germline values: CDR1 SGHRS, CDR2 YFSETQ. V was trimmed by 4 bases and J by 4 bases, leaving 17 bases between them. The chain's CDR3 is CASSLGHSTGTEAFF. DNA for the CDR3: TGCGCCAGCAGCCTGGGCCACTCTACGGGCACTGAAGCTTTCTTT.